This T cell receptor (beta chain) derives from a study of blood T cells in healthy people across ages. Turning to the study itself: About one barcoded beta molecule per two T cells was the capture yield of template switching.

Regarding the study as a whole: Age advanced and TCR beta diversity per million T cells fell, roughly linearly.

The CDR3 is made up of 12 amino acids. V was trimmed by 4 bases and J by 8 bases, leaving 14 bases between them. The germline CDR1 and CDR2 sequences are SQVTM and ANQGSEA. Remarks on this clonotype: The antigen remains undetermined.

Those donating, healthy Caucasian individuals from Russia, were aged about 6 to 100. Isolated PBMCs totaled at least 7 million in each sample. A second roughly 6 to 11 cycle PCR used barcoded and J-beta primers. A single record per CDR3 protein comes from TCRdb applying MiXCR to the 5' RACE reads. The sample has roughly 720,000 distinct CDR3 sequences, about 55% seen once. The source of this sequence is a man older than 75 in good health. The rearrangement links TRBV29-1 to TRBJ1-2, with D uncertain. Material for sequencing was blood. The CDR3 DNA reads as TGCAGCGTTGCTGGACGTGGAAAAGGCTACACCTTC. Its protein product is CSVAGRGKGYTF. Variable domain in full (rest from reference TRBV29-1 and TRBJ1-2): SAVISQKPSRDICQRGTSLTIQCQVDSQVTMMFWYRQQPGQSLTLIATANQGSEATYESGFVIDKFPISRPNLTFSTLTVSNMSPEDSSIYLCSVAGRGKGYTFGSGTRLTVV.